A single sample gave rise to the 8 T cell receptor beta chains below, sequenced in a study of T cell responses to AZD1222 COVID-19 vaccine. Sequenced by immunoSEQ multiplex PCR; TCRdb stores in-frame clones only, minus some. Here the sample spans fewer than 150,000 clones, approximately 93% being singletons. The sequencing here drew on peripheral blood, taken on day 0 of AZD1222 vaccination. The receptors were sampled from an adult in good health.

This chain links TRBV24-1 with TRBJ1-2; 7 positions agree with TRBD1. This CDR3 is 15 amino acids long. V dropped 3 bases and J dropped 1; count of bases not matched to a gene: 4. Germline V CDR1 and CDR2: KGHDR, SFDVKD. The CDR3 bases are TGTGCCACCAGTGATGGGTACAGGGGTAACTATGGCTACACCTTC. Translation: CATSDGYRGNYGYTF.

The chain links TRBV6-2 or TRBV6-3 to TRBJ2-1; 7 bases match TRBD2. Germline lookup yields CDR1 MNHEY and CDR2 SVGEGT. The V and J ends lost 2 bases and 3 bases, in that order; junction bases with no gene match: 4. This CDR3 is built from 15 residues. The CDR3 coding sequence is TGTGCCAGCAGTTACGGCGGGAGCAGCTACAATGAGCAGTTCTTC. It codes for CASSYGGSSYNEQFF.

The V gene is TRBV5-1, the J gene TRBJ2-2; the D gene is possibly TRBD2 (5 bases). This CDR3 spans 19 amino acids. V was trimmed by 3 bases and J by 2 bases, leaving 23 bases between them. Germline values: CDR1 SGHRS, CDR2 YFSETQ. Here the CDR3 reads CASSYPGSGPAANTGELFF. The CDR3 nucleotides read TGCGCCAGCAGCTACCCGGGAAGCGGCCCCGCGGCAAACACCGGGGAGCTGTTTTTT.

The chain joins TRBV11-3 to TRBJ2-7; 9 bases map to TRBD1. Germline CDR1 SGHNT, CDR2 YENEEA. The CDR3 covers 13 residues. Unmatched junction bases numbered 1, after V lost 4 bases and J lost 3 bases. CDR3 sequence: CASSSGQGYEQYF. The CDR3 DNA sequence: TGTGCCAGCAGCTCGGGACAGGGCTACGAGCAGTACTTC.

This chain connects TRBV5-4 to TRBJ1-1; TRBD1 is a possible D gene (5 bases). This CDR3 is 13 amino acids long. The germline V gene encodes CDR1 SGHNT and CDR2 YYREEE (reference sequence). V lost 5 bases and J lost 0, with 8 bases in between. The CDR3, as DNA: TGTGCCAGCAGAGGGACGGTGAACACTGAAGCTTTCTTT. Protein product: CASRGTVNTEAFF.

As to this clone: One end of the junction fails to match germline, which may point to a read error. J is TRBJ2-3 and V is TRBV14; D is ambiguous. Germline V gives CDR1 SGHDN, CDR2 FVKESK. This CDR3 is built from 12 residues. The CDR3 region has the DNA TGTGCCAGCAGCCAAGATTGGGCTCAGACGTTTTTT. It encodes CASSQDWAQTFF.

The V call is TRBV5-5, the J call TRBJ1-4; possibly TRBD1 for D (5 bases). The germline V gene encodes CDR1 SGHKS and CDR2 YYEKEE (reference sequence). The CDR3 runs 20 residues. Trimming took off 4 bases at V and 0 bases at J, with 25 bases between the two ends. CDR3 nucleotide sequence: TGTGCCAGCAGCACATACCCAGGGAGCGGGGGAGGCGCAACTAATGAAAAACTGTTTTTT. Amino acid sequence: CASSTYPGSGGGATNEKLFF.

The chain couples TRBV4-2 to TRBJ2-7, with D possibly being TRBD1 or TRBD2 (5 bases each). The CDR3 sequence is 15 residues long. CDR1 and CDR2 (germline): LGHNA, YNFKEQ. The V end lost 5 bases, the J end lost 1 base, and 15 bases lay between the germline ends. This chain's CDR3 is CASSAGTGPSYEQYF. CDR3 nucleotide sequence: TGTGCCAGCAGCGCTGGGACGGGACCTTCCTACGAGCAGTACTTC.